These T cell receptor beta chains were read from a single sample in a study of neoadjuvant nivolumab and ipilimumab in lung cancer. Generated by immunoSEQ multiplex PCR, the TCRdb table keeps only in-frame clones and is missing some. The sample carries 18,000 or so clones, roughly 80% recorded once. Source: tumor tissue, taken after neoadjuvant nivolumab, alone or with ipilimumab, at or shortly before surgery. The receptors were sampled from an adult with non-small cell lung cancer. The CDR3 runs from the conserved cysteine through the conserved F or W. Each record gives: CDR3 length, J gene, V gene, clone size, D gene, CDR3 DNA, CDR3 protein. D genes are given only for firm matches. Some rows mark clone size as missing; the rest say once, few, many or name a class of expanded clone.

14 TRBJ2-7 TRBV7-2 - - TGTGCCAGCAGCTTTTCTTTAGGCGTTAACGAGCAGTACTTC CASSFSLGVNEQYF
14 TRBJ2-3 TRBV7-2 - - TGTGCCAGCAGCTTAGCCCGCCTGGTGGATACGCAGTATTTT CASSLARLVDTQYF
16 TRBJ1-5 TRBV2 - - TGTGCCAGCAGTGAAGCGTTAACATTAGGGAATCAGCCCCAGCATTTT CASSEALTLGNQPQHF
15 TRBJ2-3 TRBV2 few TRBD2 TGTGCCAGCAGGGGGCGGGGGGCTAGCACAGATACGCAGTATTTT CASRGRGASTDTQYF
14 TRBJ1-2 TRBV5-4 - - TGTGCCAGCAGCTTGCCGGGACAAGACTATGGCTACACCTTC CASSLPGQDYGYTF
14 TRBJ2-3 TRBV7-2 - TRBD2 TGTGCCAGCAGCTTGGCGGGGGGCGGGGATACGCAGTATTTT CASSLAGGGDTQYF
15 TRBJ2-3 TRBV18 - TRBD2 TGTGCCAGCTCACTTCTAGCGGGGGTCACAGATACGCAGTATTTT CASSLLAGVTDTQYF
14 TRBJ2-1 TRBV9 - - TGTGCCAGCAGCGTAGAGGGACTGAGAAATGAGCAGTTCTTC CASSVEGLRNEQFF
14 TRBJ2-7 TRBV7-9 few - TGTGCCAGCAGCTTAGCCTCCAGCGGCTACGAGCAGTACTTC CASSLASSGYEQYF
14 TRBJ1-5 TRBV11-3 - - TGTGCCAGCAGCATCGGACAGCTCAATCAGCCCCAGCATTTT CASSIGQLNQPQHF
13 TRBJ2-2 TRBV30 - - TGTGCCTGGGGAGGGATTCTCGCCGGGGAGCTGTTTTTT CAWGGILAGELFF
15 TRBJ2-5 TRBV5-4 - - TGTGCCAGCAGCTCAGGAAGAGGGTACCAAGAGACCCAGTACTTC CASSSGRGYQETQYF
13 TRBJ1-1 TRBV28 - - TGTGCCAGCAGTTTACCCCCGAGGACTGAAGCTTTCTTT CASSLPPRTEAFF
16 TRBJ2-1 TRBV7-2 - - TGTGCCAGCAGCTCAGATAGCTTTTCAGGGGGGAATGAGCAGTTCTTC CASSSDSFSGGNEQFF
15 TRBJ1-2 TRBV9 - TRBD1 TGTGCCAGCAGCGCTTCACGACAGGGCTATGGTGGCTACACCTTC CASSASRQGYGGYTF
15 TRBJ2-2 TRBV9 once TRBD1 TGTGCCAGCAGAGTGGGACAGGGCAGGACCGGGGAGCTGTTTTTT CASRVGQGRTGELFF
14 TRBJ2-7 TRBV30 - TRBD1 TGTGCCGGGCGAGGGACAGGGGCGCCTGGCGAGCAGTACTTC CAGRGTGAPGEQYF
14 TRBJ1-2 TRBV5-1 - - TGCGCCAGCGTGGCGGTTCGAAAGACCTATGGCTACACCTTC CASVAVRKTYGYTF
15 TRBJ1-2 TRBV4-3 - - TGCGCCAGCAGCCAAGAGGTGCAGGCTGCCTATGGCTACACCTTC CASSQEVQAAYGYTF
15 TRBJ1-2 TRBV18 - TRBD1 TGTGCCAGCTCCCTCCCGGGACAGGGTAACTATGGCTACACCTTC CASSLPGQGNYGYTF
13 TRBJ1-2 TRBV5-6 once TRBD1 TGTGCCAGCAGCTCAGCAGGGGGCTATGGCTACACCTTC CASSSAGGYGYTF
14 TRBJ2-1 TRBV6-5 - - TGTGCCAGCAGCGCCTCTAGCTCCTACAATGAGCAGTTCTTC CASSASSSYNEQFF
13 TRBJ1-2 TRBV7-2 - - TGTGCCAGCAGCTTTCGTGATTCAGGTGGCTACACCTTC CASSFRDSGGYTF